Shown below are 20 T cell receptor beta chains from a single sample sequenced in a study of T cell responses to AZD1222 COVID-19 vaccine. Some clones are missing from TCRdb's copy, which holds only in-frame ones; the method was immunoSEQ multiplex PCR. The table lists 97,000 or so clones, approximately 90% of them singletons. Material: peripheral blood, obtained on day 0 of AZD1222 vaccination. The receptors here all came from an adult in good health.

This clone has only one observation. Here the CDR3 reads CASSLYADTQYF. DNA for the CDR3: TGTGCCAGCAGTTTATACGCAGATACGCAGTATTTT. The J gene is TRBJ2-3, the V gene TRBV12-3 or TRBV12-4, with D unclear. This CDR3 contains 12 residues. V lost 2 bases, J lost 4 bases, and 4 bases lay in between.

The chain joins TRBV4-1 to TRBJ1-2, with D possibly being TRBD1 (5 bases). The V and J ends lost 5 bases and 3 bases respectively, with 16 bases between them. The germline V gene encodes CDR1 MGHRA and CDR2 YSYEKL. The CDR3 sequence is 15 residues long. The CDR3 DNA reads TGCGCCAGCAGCACGTCGCAGGGTCCGGACTATGGCTACACCTTC. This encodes CASSTSQGPDYGYTF.

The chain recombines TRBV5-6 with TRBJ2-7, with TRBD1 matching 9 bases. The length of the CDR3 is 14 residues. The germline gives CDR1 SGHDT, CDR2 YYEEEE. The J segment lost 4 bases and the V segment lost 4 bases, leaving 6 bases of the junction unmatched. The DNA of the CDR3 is TGTGCCAGCAGCCGGCCGGACAGGGGATACGAGCAGTACTTC. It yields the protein CASSRPDRGYEQYF.

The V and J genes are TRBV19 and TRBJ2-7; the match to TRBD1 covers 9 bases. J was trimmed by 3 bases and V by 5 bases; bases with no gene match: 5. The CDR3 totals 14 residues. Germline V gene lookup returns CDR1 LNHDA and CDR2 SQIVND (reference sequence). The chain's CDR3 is CASSQDRGLYEQYF. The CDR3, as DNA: TGTGCCAGTAGTCAGGACAGGGGTCTCTACGAGCAGTACTTC.

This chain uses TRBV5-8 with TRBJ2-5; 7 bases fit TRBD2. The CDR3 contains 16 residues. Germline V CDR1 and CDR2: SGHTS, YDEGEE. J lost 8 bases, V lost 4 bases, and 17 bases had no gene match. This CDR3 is CASSPPPTSAIGTQYF. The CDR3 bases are TGTGCCAGCAGCCCTCCTCCCACTAGCGCCATTGGCACCCAGTACTTC.

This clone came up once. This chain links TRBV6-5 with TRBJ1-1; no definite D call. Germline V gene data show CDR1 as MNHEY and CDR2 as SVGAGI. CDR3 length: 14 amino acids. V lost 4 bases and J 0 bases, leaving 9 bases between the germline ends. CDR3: CASSSWTVNTEAFF. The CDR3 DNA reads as TGTGCCAGCAGTTCCTGGACCGTGAACACTGAAGCTTTCTTT.

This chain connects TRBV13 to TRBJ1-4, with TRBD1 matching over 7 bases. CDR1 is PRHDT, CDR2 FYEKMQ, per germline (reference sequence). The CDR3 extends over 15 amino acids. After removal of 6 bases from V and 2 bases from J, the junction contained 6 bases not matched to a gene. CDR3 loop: CASRLQGRTNEKLFF. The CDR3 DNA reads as TGTGCCAGCAGACTACAGGGGCGGACTAATGAAAAACTGTTTTTT.

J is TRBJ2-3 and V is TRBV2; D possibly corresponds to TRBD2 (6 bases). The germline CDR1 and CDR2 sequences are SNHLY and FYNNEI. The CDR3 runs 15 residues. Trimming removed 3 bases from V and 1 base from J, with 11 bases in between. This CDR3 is CASSDGGIRTDTQYF. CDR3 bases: TGTGCCAGCAGTGACGGCGGGATACGCACAGATACGCAGTATTTT.

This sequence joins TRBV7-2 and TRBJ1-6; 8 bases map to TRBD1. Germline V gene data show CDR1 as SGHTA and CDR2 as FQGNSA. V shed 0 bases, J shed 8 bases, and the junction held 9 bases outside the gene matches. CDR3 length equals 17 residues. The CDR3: CASSLALGRTGYSPLHF. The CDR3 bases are TGTGCCAGCAGCTTAGCTCTGGGTCGGACAGGGTATTCACCCCTCCACTTT.

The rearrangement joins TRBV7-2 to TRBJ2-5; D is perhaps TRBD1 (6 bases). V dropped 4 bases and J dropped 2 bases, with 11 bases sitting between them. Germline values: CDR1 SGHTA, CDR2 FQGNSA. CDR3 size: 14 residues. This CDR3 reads CASSSQGGQETQYF. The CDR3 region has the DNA TGTGCCAGCAGCTCACAGGGCGGGCAAGAGACCCAGTACTTC.

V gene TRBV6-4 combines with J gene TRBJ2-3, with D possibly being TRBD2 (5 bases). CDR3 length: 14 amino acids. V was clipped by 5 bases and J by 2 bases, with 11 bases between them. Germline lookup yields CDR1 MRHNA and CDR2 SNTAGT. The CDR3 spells CASSRDGLTDTQYF. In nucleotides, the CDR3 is TGTGCCAGCAGTCGCGACGGACTCACAGATACGCAGTATTTT.

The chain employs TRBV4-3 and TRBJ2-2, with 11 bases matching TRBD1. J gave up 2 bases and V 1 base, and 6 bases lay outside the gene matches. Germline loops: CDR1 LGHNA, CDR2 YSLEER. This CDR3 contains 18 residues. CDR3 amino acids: CASSQGGRTGGNTGELFF. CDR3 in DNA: TGCGCCAGCAGCCAAGGGGGAAGGACAGGGGGCAACACCGGGGAGCTGTTTTTT.

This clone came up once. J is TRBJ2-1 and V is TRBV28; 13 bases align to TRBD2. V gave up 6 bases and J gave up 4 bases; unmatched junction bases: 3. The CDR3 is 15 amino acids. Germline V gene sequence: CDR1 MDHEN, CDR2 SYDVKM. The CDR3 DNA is TGTGCCAGCAGACTAGCGGGAGGGCTTTACAATGAGCAGTTCTTC. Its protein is CASRLAGGLYNEQFF.

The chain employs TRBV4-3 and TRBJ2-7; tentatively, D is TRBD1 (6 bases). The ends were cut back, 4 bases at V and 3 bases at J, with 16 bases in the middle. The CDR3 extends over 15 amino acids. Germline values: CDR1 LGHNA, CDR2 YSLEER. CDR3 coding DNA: TGCGCCAGCAGCCCAACGTTGACAGGTGTCTACGAGCAGTACTTC. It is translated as CASSPTLTGVYEQYF.

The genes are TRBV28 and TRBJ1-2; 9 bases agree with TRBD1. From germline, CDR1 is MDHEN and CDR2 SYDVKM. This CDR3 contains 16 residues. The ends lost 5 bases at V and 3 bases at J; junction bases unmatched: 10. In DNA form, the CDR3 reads TGTGCCAGCAGTGCCTGGGACAGGGTTAGGGACTATGGCTACACCTTC. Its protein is CASSAWDRVRDYGYTF.

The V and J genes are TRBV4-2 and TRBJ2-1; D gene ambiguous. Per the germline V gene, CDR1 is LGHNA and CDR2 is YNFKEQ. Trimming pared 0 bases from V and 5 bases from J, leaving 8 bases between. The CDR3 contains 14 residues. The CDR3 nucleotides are TGTGCCAGCAGCCAAGATCCGGGTAACAATGAGCAGTTCTTC. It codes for CASSQDPGNNEQFF.

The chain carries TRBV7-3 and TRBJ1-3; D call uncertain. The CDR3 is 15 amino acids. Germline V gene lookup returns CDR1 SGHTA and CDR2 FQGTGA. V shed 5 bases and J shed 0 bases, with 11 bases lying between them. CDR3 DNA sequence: TGTGCCAGCAGCCCAAGTGCTGGCTCTGGAAACACCATATATTTT. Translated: CASSPSAGSGNTIYF.

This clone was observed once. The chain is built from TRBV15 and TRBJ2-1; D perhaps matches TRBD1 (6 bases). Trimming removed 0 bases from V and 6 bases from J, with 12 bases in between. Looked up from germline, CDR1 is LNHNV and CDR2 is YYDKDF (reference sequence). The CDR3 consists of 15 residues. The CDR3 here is CATSREGHLPNEQFF. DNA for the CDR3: TGTGCCACCAGCAGAGAGGGACACCTACCCAATGAGCAGTTCTTC.

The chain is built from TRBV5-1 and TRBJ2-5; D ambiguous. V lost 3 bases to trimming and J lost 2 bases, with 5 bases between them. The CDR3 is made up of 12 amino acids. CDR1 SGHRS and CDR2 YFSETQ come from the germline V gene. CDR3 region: CASSWDQETQYF. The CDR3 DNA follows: TGCGCCAGCAGCTGGGATCAAGAGACCCAGTACTTC.

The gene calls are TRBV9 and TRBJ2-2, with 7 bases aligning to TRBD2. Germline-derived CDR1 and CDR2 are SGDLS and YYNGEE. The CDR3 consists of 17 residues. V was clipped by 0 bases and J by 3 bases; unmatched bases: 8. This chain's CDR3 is CASSVALADPHTGELFF. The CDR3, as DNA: TGTGCCAGCAGCGTAGCCCTAGCGGACCCCCACACCGGGGAGCTGTTTTTT.